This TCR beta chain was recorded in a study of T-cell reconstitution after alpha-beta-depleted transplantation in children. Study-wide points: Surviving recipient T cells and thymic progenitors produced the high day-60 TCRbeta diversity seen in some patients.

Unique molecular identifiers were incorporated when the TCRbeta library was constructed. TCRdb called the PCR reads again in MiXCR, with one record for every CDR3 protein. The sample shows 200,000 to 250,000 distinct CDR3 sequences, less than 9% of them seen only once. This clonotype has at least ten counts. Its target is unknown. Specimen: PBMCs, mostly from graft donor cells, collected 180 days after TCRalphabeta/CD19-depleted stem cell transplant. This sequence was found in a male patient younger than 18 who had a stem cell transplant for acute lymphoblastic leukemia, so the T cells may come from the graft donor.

The CDR3 nucleotides are TGTGCCACCAGCCGGACAGAGGTTAATGAAAAACTGTTTTTT. Its translation: CATSRTEVNEKLFF. This chain links TRBV15 with TRBJ1-4; tentative D call: TRBD1 (6 bases). The germline CDR1 and CDR2 sequences are LNHNV and YYDKDF (reference sequence). The CDR3 extends over 14 amino acids. With 5 bases removed from V and 4 bases from J, the gap between germline ends came to 11 bases.